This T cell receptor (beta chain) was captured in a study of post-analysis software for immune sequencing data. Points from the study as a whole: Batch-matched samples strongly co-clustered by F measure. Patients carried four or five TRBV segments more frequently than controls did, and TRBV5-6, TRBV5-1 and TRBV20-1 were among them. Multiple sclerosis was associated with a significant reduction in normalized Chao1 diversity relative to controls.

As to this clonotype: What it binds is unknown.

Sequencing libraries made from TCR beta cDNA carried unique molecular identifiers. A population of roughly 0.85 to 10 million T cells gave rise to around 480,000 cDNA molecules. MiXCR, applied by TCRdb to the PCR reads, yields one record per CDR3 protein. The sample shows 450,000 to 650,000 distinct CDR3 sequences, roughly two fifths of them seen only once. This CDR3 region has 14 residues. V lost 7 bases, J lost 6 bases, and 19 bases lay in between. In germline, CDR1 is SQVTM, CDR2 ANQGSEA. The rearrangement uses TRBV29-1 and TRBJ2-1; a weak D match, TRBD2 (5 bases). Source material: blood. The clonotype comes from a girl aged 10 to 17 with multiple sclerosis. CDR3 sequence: CSARSRDGINEQFF. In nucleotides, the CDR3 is TGCAGCGCTAGATCCCGGGATGGGATCAATGAGCAGTTCTTC.